The clone carrying this TCR beta chain has just one count. Its antigen is unidentified. Once RNA had been extracted, it was reverse transcribed into cDNA to act as the sequencing template. Libraries were prepared by immunoSEQ multiplex PCR; TCRdb keeps only in-frame clonotypes and omits some of them. The table includes tens of thousands of clones, around 54% detected once. The V end was cut by 4 bases, the J end by 7 bases, with 19 bases between. Germline CDR1 reads SNHLY; CDR2 reads FYNNEI. CDR3 size: 15 residues. The sample belongs to a study of CD8+ T cells in alopecia areata. The study, taken as a whole, reports: Affected scalp, especially in alopecia totalis/universalis, had a higher clonality than normal scalp did.

Collected material from alopecia areata patients comprised lesional scalp punch biopsies and peripheral blood. The TCR comes from a human donor with alopecia areata. V usage is TRBV2 and J usage is TRBJ1-1; D might be TRBD1 (6 bases). The sample taken for sequencing was NKG2D-high CD8+ T cells sorted from blood. The CDR3 DNA sequence: TGTGCCAGCAGTGGCGGGACAATCAAGGGGGTTGAAGCTTTCTTT. It is translated as CASSGGTIKGVEAFF.